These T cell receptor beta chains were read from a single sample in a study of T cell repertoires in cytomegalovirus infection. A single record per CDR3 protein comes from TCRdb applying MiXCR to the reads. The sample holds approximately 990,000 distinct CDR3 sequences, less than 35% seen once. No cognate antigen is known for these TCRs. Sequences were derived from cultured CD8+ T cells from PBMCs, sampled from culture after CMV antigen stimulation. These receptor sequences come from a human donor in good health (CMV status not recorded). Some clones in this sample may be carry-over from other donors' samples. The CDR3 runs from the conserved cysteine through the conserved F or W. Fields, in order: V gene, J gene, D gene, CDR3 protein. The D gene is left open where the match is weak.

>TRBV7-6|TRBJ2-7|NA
CASSLVALADITYEQYF
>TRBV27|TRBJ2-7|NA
CASRSTSSYEQYF
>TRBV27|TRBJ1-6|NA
CASRRTNSPLHF
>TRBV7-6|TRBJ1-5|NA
CASSPSQGGNQPQHF
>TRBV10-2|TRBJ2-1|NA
CASRHTGDYNEQFF
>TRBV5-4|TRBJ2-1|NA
CASSLGVVNEQFF
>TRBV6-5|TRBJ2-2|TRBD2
CASSYGAGGPVAGELFF
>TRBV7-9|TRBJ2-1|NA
CASSASPVGGGPYNEQFF
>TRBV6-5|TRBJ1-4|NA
CASSPSEGSTNEKLFF
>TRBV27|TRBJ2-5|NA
CASSLRSAESTQYF
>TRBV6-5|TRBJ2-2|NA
CASSYSGATGELFF
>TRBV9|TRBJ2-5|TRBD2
CASSELAGSETQYF
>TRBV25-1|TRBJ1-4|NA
CASSRRDMGNEKLFF
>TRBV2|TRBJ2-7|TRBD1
CATLSGDSYKQYF
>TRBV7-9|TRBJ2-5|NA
CASSLEQRQETQYF
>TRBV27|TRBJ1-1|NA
CASSLSTVTLMNTEAFF
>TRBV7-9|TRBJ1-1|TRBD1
CASSYYPGQGITEAFF
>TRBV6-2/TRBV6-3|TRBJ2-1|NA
CASSLTRGTSYNEQFF
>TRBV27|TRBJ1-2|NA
CASSGGGPWGGYTF
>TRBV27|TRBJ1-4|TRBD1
CASSFLRQGAGSNEKLFF
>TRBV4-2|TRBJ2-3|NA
CASSQDRSGSTDTQYF
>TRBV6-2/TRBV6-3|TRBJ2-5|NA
CASSPPELLQETQYF
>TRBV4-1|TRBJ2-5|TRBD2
CASSRLGSGAPETQYF
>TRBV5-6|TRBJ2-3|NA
CASSLEDSRLLGGTQYF
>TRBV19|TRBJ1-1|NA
CASRQGLTWTEAFF
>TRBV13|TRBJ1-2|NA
CASSPFGSNYGYTF
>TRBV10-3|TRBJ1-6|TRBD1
CATRDSEERSYNSPLHF
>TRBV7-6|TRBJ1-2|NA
CASSDRTGSNYGYTF
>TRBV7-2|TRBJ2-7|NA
CASSPPGDLYEQYF
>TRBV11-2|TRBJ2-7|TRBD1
CASSSHRGLYEQYF
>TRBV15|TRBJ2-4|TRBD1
CATSRTFPPRQGVDIQYF
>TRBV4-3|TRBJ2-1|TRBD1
CASSQGTGVPYNEQFF
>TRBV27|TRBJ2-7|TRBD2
CASSLGGPTYEQYF
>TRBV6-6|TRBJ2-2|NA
CASSYSRWRTGELFF
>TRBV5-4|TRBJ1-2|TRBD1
CASSYLGGQRYGYTF
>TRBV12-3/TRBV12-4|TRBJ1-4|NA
CASSPGVGPFNEKLFF
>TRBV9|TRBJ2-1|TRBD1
CASSPQDRGPYNEQFF
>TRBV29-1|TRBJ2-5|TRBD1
CSGLGTGFETQYF
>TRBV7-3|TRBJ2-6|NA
CASSLKGVRANVLTF
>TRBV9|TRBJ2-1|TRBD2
CASSPYYPGLASSYNEQFF
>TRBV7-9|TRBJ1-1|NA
CASSLSGSLVSAEAFF
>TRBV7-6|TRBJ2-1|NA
CASSLELADNEQFF
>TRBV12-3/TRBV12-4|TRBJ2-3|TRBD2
CASSLRGSRAPSGPLWSDTQYF
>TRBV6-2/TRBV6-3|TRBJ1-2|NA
CASRNYVDGYTF
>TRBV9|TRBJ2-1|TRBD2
CASSIQASGGAYEQFF
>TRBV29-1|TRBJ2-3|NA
CSEGAGATDTQYF
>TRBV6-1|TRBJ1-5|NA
CASSEDRYNQPQHF
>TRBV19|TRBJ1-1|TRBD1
CASSRGLAVEAFF
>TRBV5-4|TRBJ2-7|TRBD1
CASSFDRALREQYF
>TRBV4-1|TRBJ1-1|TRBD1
CASSQEEGATEAFF
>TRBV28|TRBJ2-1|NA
CASRQDLSYNEQFF
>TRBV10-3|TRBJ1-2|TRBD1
CAVSGTGANYGYTF
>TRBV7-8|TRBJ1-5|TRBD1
CASSARDSGFYSNQPQHF
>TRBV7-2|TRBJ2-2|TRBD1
CATTDRDTGELFF
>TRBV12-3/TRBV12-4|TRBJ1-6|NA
CASSLVMGYNSPLHF
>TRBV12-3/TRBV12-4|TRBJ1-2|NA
CASSPTGAHGYTF
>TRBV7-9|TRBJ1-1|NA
CASSLDEMNTEAFF
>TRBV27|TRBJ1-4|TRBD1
CASSLRGQEHRDKLFF
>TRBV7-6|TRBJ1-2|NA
CASSSPGTSNYGYTF
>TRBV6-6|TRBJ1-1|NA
CASGYLGPKNTEAFF